These 32 T cell receptor beta chains were all obtained from the same sample, sequenced in a study of blood T cell repertoires in COVID-19. TCRdb's table, derived via immunoSEQ multiplex PCR, lists solely in-frame clones and lacks some. The repertoire consists of about 87,000 clones, with about 88% occurring once and the leading ten covering around 5%. Material: peripheral blood. The receptors were sampled from a woman of 80 years or more with active COVID-19.

This clone was counted a single time. The chain employs TRBV7-8 and TRBJ2-7, with a possible D match to TRBD2 (6 bases). Trimming stripped 5 bases from V and 2 bases from J, with 19 bases between. The CDR3 totals 16 residues. CDR1 is SGHVS and CDR2 is FQNEAQ in the germline V gene. In DNA form, the CDR3 reads TGTGCCAGCAGCCCGCGCGGGGTTGGGTACACCTACGAGCAGTACTTC. This translates into CASSPRGVGYTYEQYF.

The chain recombines TRBV18 with TRBJ2-5; TRBD1 matches at 9 bases. Germline CDR1 KGHSH, CDR2 LQKENI. The CDR3 runs to 18 residues. The V and J ends lost 1 base and 1 base, in that order; junction bases with no gene match: 10. The chain's CDR3 is CASSPLQGARGAQETQYF. The CDR3 region has the DNA TGTGCCAGCTCACCACTACAGGGGGCGCGTGGGGCCCAAGAGACCCAGTACTTC.

V usage is TRBV7-3 and J usage is TRBJ2-2; 10 bases are a match to TRBD2. This CDR3 has 15 amino acids. J lost 7 bases, V lost 6 bases, and 8 bases had no gene match. In germline, CDR1 is SGHTA, CDR2 FQGTGA. The CDR3 DNA sequence: TGTGCCAGCAGTCTAGCGGGAGCCCCGGGCGGGGAGCTGTTTTTT. This encodes CASSLAGAPGGELFF.

The chain couples TRBV11-2 to TRBJ2-1; D might be TRBD2 (6 bases). This CDR3 region has 17 residues. V was pared by 5 bases and J by 0 bases, with 17 bases between. Germline lookup yields CDR1 SGHAT and CDR2 FQNNGV. The CDR3 DNA is TGTGCCAGCAGCCTATCATTTGGACTACCCTCCTACAATGAGCAGTTCTTC. The encoded protein is CASSLSFGLPSYNEQFF.

The chain uses TRBV6-6 and TRBJ1-4; TRBD1 agrees at 9 bases. The germline gives CDR1 MNHNY, CDR2 SVGAGI (reference sequence). V trimming: 6 bases; J trimming: 7 bases; junction bases outside the gene matches: 3. The CDR3 has 13 amino acids. The CDR3 nucleotides are TGTGCCAGCAGGGGACAGGGTGGTGAAAAACTGTTTTTT. Protein sequence: CASRGQGGEKLFF.

The V call is TRBV14, the J call TRBJ1-3; no clear D. V was cut by 4 bases and J by 0 bases, with 10 bases left in between. From germline, CDR1 is SGHDN and CDR2 FVKESK. The CDR3 runs 15 residues. CDR3 sequence reads: CASSLGGSSGNTIYF. The CDR3 DNA reads TGTGCCAGCAGCCTGGGAGGAAGCTCTGGAAACACCATATATTTT.

The chain is built from TRBV5-1 and TRBJ2-4; 8 bases map to TRBD1. Germline CDR1 SGHRS, CDR2 YFSETQ. This CDR3 contains 15 residues. The junction had 8 bases not matched to a gene; V was cut back by 2 bases and J by 7 bases. CDR3 loop: CASSFRTGPRNIQYF. The CDR3 coding sequence is TGCGCCAGCAGCTTTCGGACAGGGCCGCGGAACATTCAGTACTTC.

There are a few counts of this clone. This sequence joins TRBV7-9 and TRBJ1-3; D unclear. This CDR3 contains 17 residues. V dropped 2 bases and J dropped 4 bases, with 18 bases sitting between them. The V gene's germline CDR1 is SEHNR and CDR2 FQNEAQ (reference sequence). Here the CDR3 reads CASSLRYQAVSGNTIYF. For the CDR3, the DNA is TGTGCCAGCAGCTTAAGGTATCAGGCTGTTTCCGGAAACACCATATATTTT. Full variable domain (remainder filled in from reference TRBV7-9 and TRBJ1-3): DTGVSQNPRHKITKRGQNVTFRCDPISEHNRLYWYRQTLGQGPEFLTYFQNEAQLEKSRLLSDRFSAERPKGSFSTLEIQRTEQGDSAMYLCASSLRYQAVSGNTIYFGEGSWLTVV.

The chain combines TRBV9 with TRBJ2-1, with 9 bases matching TRBD2. From germline, CDR1 is SGDLS and CDR2 YYNGEE. The CDR3 extends over 17 amino acids. Germline trimming cut 0 bases from V and 6 bases from J; bases unmatched to any gene: 10. The CDR3 loop reads CASSVGRSGRLVNEQFF. The DNA for the CDR3 is TGTGCCAGCAGCGTAGGACGTAGCGGGAGATTAGTCAATGAGCAGTTCTTC. Drawing the rest from reference TRBV9 and TRBJ2-1, the complete variable domain is DSGVTQTPKHLITATGQRVTLRCSPRSGDLSVYWYQQSLDQGLQFLIQYYNGEERAKGNILERFSAQQFPDLHSELNLSSLELGDSALYFCASSVGRSGRLVNEQFFGPGTRLTVL.

The table lists this clone with a count of one. The CDR3 region is CASKIPGQENSGYTF. Written as DNA, the CDR3 is TGTGCCAGCAAGATTCCGGGACAGGAAAATTCTGGCTACACCTTC. The rearrangement links TRBV27 to TRBJ1-2; 8 bases map to TRBD1. V lost 7 bases to trimming and J lost 7 bases; unmatched junction nucleotides: 14. This CDR3 region has 15 residues. Germline V gene data show CDR1 as MNHEY and CDR2 as SMNVEV (reference sequence).

The chain recombines TRBV6-2 or TRBV6-3 with TRBJ2-7; 10 nucleotides match TRBD2. V gave up 2 bases and J gave up 7 bases; unmatched junction bases: 8. Looked up from germline, CDR1 is MNHEY and CDR2 is SVGEGT. CDR3 length equals 15 residues. The CDR3 coding sequence is TGTGCCAGCAGTTACAGGAGCGGGAGGGCTGAGGAGCAGTACTTC. This sequence encodes CASSYRSGRAEEQYF.

This chain uses TRBV20-1 with TRBJ2-3; D might be TRBD1 (6 bases). The germline gives CDR1 DFQATT, CDR2 SNEGSKA (reference sequence). This CDR3 contains 14 residues. The V gene lost 3 bases and the J gene lost 2 bases, with 12 bases spanning the gap. CDR3 residues: CSASLQGLTDTQYF. In DNA, the CDR3 is TGCAGTGCTAGTCTCCAGGGGCTCACAGATACGCAGTATTTT.

The rearrangement joins TRBV11-1 to TRBJ2-4, with TRBD1 matching 7 bases. After removal of 8 bases from V and 7 bases from J, the junction contained 8 bases not matched to a gene. The CDR3 consists of 13 residues. The germline gives CDR1 SGHAT, CDR2 FQDESV (reference sequence). The CDR3 bases are TGTGCCAGCGCCGACAGGGTGGGGAACATTCAGTACTTC. It translates to CASADRVGNIQYF.

The chain is built from TRBV29-1 and TRBJ2-3; perhaps TRBD1 as D (6 bases). This CDR3 spans 15 amino acids. The V end was cut by 4 bases, the J end by 1 base, with 15 bases between. Per germline, CDR1 SQVTM and CDR2 ANQGSEA. CDR3 sequence: CSVADRSLGTDTQYF. The DNA of the CDR3 is TGCAGCGTTGCAGACAGGTCCTTGGGCACAGATACGCAGTATTTT.

This chain joins TRBV19 and TRBJ1-5, with 7 bases identical to TRBD1. The CDR3 covers 12 residues. The V and J ends lost 9 bases and 5 bases, in that order; junction bases with no gene match: 4. From germline, CDR1 is LNHDA and CDR2 SQIVND (reference sequence). The CDR3 here is CASHQGDQPQHF. CDR3 sequence (DNA): TGTGCCAGCCATCAGGGGGATCAGCCCCAGCATTTT.

This rearrangement joins TRBV18 to TRBJ1-1; no definite D call. CDR1 and CDR2 (germline): KGHSH, LQKENI. This CDR3 is 14 amino acids long. V was cut by 3 bases and J by 0 bases, with 8 bases left in between. This chain's CDR3 is CASSPGKLNTEAFF. The CDR3 bases are TGTGCCAGCTCACCCGGGAAGTTGAACACTGAAGCTTTCTTT. Complete variable domain (other parts from reference TRBV18 and TRBJ1-1): NAGVMQNPRHLVRRRGQEARLRCSPMKGHSHVYWYRQLPEEGLKFMVYLQKENIIDESGMPKERFSAEFPKEGPSILRIQQVVRGDSAAYFCASSPGKLNTEAFFGQGTRLTVV.

This clone was detected once. The gene calls are TRBV19 and TRBJ2-2; 9 bases agree with TRBD2. Trimming removed 5 bases from V and 5 bases from J; junction bases left unmatched: 3. The CDR3 is 14 amino acids. Germline CDR1 is LNHDA and CDR2 is SQIVND (reference sequence). CDR3 nucleotide sequence: TGTGCCAGTAGTCTAGCGGGATTGACCGGGGAGCTGTTTTTT. Protein sequence: CASSLAGLTGELFF.

This chain connects TRBV27 to TRBJ2-1, with 14 bases identical to TRBD2. V shed 6 bases and J 7 bases; nucleotides not matched to a gene: 5. Per germline, CDR1 MNHEY and CDR2 SMNVEV (reference sequence). This CDR3 has 15 residues. The CDR3, as DNA: TGTGCCAGCAGCCGACTAGCGGGAGGGATTAATGAGCAGTTCTTC. The encoded protein is CASSRLAGGINEQFF.

The chain has TRBV6-1 and TRBJ1-2; D is ambiguous. The CDR3 sequence is 13 residues long. V shed 1 base and J shed 7 bases, with 10 bases lying between them. CDR1 is MNHNS, CDR2 SASEGT, per germline. This CDR3 reads CASSEVTDVGYTF. The CDR3 DNA is TGTGCCAGCAGTGAAGTGACTGATGTTGGCTACACCTTC.

The rearrangement uses TRBV7-8 and TRBJ2-1; 12 nucleotides agree with TRBD2. The CDR3 length is 16 residues. Germline V gives CDR1 SGHVS, CDR2 FQNEAQ. Unmatched junction bases numbered 11, after V lost 7 bases and J lost 7 bases. CDR3 nucleotides: TGTGCCAGCACTCGACTAGCGGGAGCCTTTGGGAATGAGCAGTTCTTC. As protein: CASTRLAGAFGNEQFF.

This sequence joins TRBV4-3 and TRBJ1-5, with a possible D match to TRBD1 (5 bases). Germline V gene sequence: CDR1 LGHNA, CDR2 YSLEER. This CDR3 contains 15 residues. Trimming cost V 2 bases and J 2 bases, with 10 bases left between them. The CDR3 DNA reads as TGCGCCAGCAGCCAACTTGGGACTGGCAATCAGCCCCAGCATTTT. Protein sequence: CASSQLGTGNQPQHF.

In this sample, this clone turned up once. The genes are TRBV9 and TRBJ2-3, with 7 bases aligning to TRBD2. CDR1 is SGDLS, CDR2 YYNGEE, per germline. V dropped 1 base and J dropped 0; count of bases not matched to a gene: 14. The CDR3 sequence is 19 residues long. The CDR3 region has the DNA TGTGCCAGCAGCGTATCGGCCACCCAAGCGGGGACTAGCACAGATACGCAGTATTTT. It specifies CASSVSATQAGTSTDTQYF.

The CDR3 bases are TGTGCCAGTAGTCTAACTAGCGGGAGTTTTGTGTGGCAGTTCTTC. This gives the protein CASSLTSGSFVWQFF. The chain combines TRBV19 with TRBJ2-1, with TRBD2 matching 11 bases. Per germline, CDR1 LNHDA and CDR2 SQIVND (reference sequence). J lost 12 bases, V lost 5 bases, and 12 bases had no gene match. The CDR3 length is 15 residues.

This clone was seen once. CDR3 DNA: TGTGCCAGCAGCGCAACCCCGGGACAGATTCCAAACACCGGGGAGCTGTTTTTT. Residues: CASSATPGQIPNTGELFF. The chain has TRBV9 and TRBJ2-2, with 7 positions matching TRBD1. Germline V gene sequence: CDR1 SGDLS, CDR2 YYNGEE. The junction had 13 bases not matched to a gene; V was cut back by 3 bases and J by 2 bases. The CDR3 is made up of 18 amino acids.

V gene TRBV27 combines with J gene TRBJ1-4, with a tentative D call TRBD1 (6 bases). The CDR3 length is 14 residues. Germline loops: CDR1 MNHEY, CDR2 SMNVEV (reference sequence). Trimming removed 4 bases at V and 7 bases at J, with 13 bases between. DNA of the CDR3: TGTGCCAGCAGTTCGGCGGGGGCTGGTGAAAAACTGTTTTTT. Its translation: CASSSAGAGEKLFF.

V gene TRBV3-1 (or the pseudogene TRBV3-2) combines with J gene TRBJ2-5, with 10 positions matching TRBD2. The CDR3 has 15 residues. In germline, CDR1 is LGHDT, CDR2 YNNKEL (reference sequence). Losses at the gene ends were 1 base for V and 5 bases for J; bases not matched to a gene: 4. The CDR3 loop is CASSQGYSGGETQYF. The CDR3 DNA is TGTGCCAGCAGCCAAGGATATAGCGGGGGGGAGACCCAGTACTTC.

This clone was counted a single time. The J gene is TRBJ1-5, the V gene TRBV27; D unclear. The CDR3 contains 15 residues. The V gene's germline CDR1 is MNHEY and CDR2 SMNVEV (reference sequence). Between the trimmed V and J ends, which lost 3 bases and 0 bases, there was a span of 9 bases. In DNA, the CDR3 is TGTGCCAGCAGTTTGGGAGGTTATAGCAATCAGCCCCAGCATTTT. This translates into CASSLGGYSNQPQHF.

The CDR3 DNA sequence: TGTGCCAGCAGTCCCCTGGACCTGACTAGAAAGCTGCCCACGCAGTATTTT. Translating it yields CASSPLDLTRKLPTQYF. This sequence joins TRBV6-2 or TRBV6-3 and TRBJ2-3, with D possibly matching TRBD2 (6 bases). Germline CDR1 is MNHEY and CDR2 is SVGEGT. Trimming removed 5 bases from V and 9 bases from J, with 27 bases in between. This CDR3 is built from 17 residues.

The J gene is TRBJ2-2, the V gene TRBV6-1, with 10 bases that match TRBD2. The J segment lost 6 bases and the V segment lost 1 base, leaving 2 bases of the junction unmatched. This CDR3 has 15 residues. Germline V gene lookup returns CDR1 MNHNS and CDR2 SASEGT. The CDR3 loop reads CASSEGLAGAGELFF. The CDR3 DNA reads as TGTGCCAGCAGTGAAGGTCTAGCGGGAGCCGGGGAGCTGTTTTTT.

The gene calls are TRBV2 and TRBJ1-1, with D uncertain. Germline CDR1 and CDR2: SNHLY and FYNNEI. Deletions cut 5 bases from V and 1 base from J, with 11 bases between. This CDR3 is 14 amino acids long. CDR3 sequence (DNA): TGTGCCAGCAGTCAACAACGGGGGAACACTGAAGCTTTCTTT. Translating it yields CASSQQRGNTEAFF.

This chain links TRBV28 with TRBJ2-1, with 9 bases aligning to TRBD1. Per germline, CDR1 MDHEN and CDR2 SYDVKM. V was clipped by 2 bases and J by 1 base; unmatched bases: 12. The CDR3 runs 19 residues. CDR3 bases: TGTGCCAGCAGTTTAAAACAGGGGGCGGCGGGAGCATCCTACAATGAGCAGTTCTTC. Translated: CASSLKQGAAGASYNEQFF. The full variable domain, rest sourced from reference TRBV28 and TRBJ2-1, is DVKVTQSSRYLVKRTGEKVFLECVQDMDHENMFWYRQDPGLGLRLIYFSYDVKMKEKGDIPEGYSVSREKKERFSLILESASTNQTSMYLCASSLKQGAAGASYNEQFFGPGTRLTVL.

The chain uses TRBV6-5 and TRBJ2-1; 9 positions agree with TRBD2. Losses at the gene ends were 7 bases for V and 8 bases for J; bases not matched to a gene: 9. Germline CDR1 reads MNHEY; CDR2 reads SVGAGI. There are 14 residues in the CDR3. The CDR3 nucleotides are TGTGCCAGCACCCTGGCTAGCGGGAAGGATGAGCAGTTCTTC. Amino acids: CASTLASGKDEQFF.